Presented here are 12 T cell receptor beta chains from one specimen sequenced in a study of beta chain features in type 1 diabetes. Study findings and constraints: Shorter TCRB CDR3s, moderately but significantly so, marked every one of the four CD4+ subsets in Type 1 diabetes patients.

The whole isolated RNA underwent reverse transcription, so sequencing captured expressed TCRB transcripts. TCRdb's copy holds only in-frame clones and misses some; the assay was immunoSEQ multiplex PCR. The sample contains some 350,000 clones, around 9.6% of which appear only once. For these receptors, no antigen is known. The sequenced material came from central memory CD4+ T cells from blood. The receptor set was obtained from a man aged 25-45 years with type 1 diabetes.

The CDR3 sequence is CAISGGGGNTEAFF. For the CDR3, the DNA is TGTGCCATCAGTGGAGGCGGAGGGAACACTGAAGCTTTCTTT. The rearrangement uses TRBV10-3 and TRBJ1-1; no reliable D call. Looked up from germline, CDR1 is ENHRY and CDR2 is SYGVKD. V gave up 4 bases and J gave up 1 base, with 10 bases separating them. This CDR3 spans 14 amino acids.

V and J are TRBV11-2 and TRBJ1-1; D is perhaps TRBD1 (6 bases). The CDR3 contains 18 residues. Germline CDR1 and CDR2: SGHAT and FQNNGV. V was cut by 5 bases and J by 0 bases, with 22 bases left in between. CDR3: CASSANRMGGAMNTEAFF. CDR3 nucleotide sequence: TGTGCCAGCAGCGCCAATCGAATGGGGGGCGCCATGAACACTGAAGCTTTCTTT.

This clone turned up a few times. CDR3 region: CASSRILRREGNNEQFF. In DNA, the CDR3 is TGTGCCAGCAGCCGAATTTTGCGGCGGGAGGGAAACAATGAGCAGTTCTTC. V usage is TRBV7-3 and J usage is TRBJ2-1; 9 bases are shared with TRBD2. The CDR3 contains 17 residues. The V segment lost 5 bases and the J segment 5 bases; nucleotides outside the gene matches: 13. Germline-derived CDR1 and CDR2 are SGHTA and FQGTGA.

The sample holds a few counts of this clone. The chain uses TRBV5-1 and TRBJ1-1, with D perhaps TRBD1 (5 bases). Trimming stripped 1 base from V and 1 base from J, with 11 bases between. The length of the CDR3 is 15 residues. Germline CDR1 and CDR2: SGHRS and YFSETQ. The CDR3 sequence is CASSLLTTGNTEAFF. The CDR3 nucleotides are TGCGCCAGCAGCTTGCTGACCACAGGGAACACTGAAGCTTTCTTT.

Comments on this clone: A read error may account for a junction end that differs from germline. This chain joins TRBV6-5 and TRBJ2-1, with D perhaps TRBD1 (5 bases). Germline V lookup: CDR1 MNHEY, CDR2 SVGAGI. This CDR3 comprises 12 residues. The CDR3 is CASREGDNEQFF. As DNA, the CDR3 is TGCGCCAGCAGGGAAGGAGACAATGAGCAGTTCTTC.

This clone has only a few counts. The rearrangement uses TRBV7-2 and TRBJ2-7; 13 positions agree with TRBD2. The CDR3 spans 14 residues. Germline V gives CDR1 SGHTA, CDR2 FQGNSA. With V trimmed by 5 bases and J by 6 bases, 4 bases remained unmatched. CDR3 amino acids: CASSTGLAGSEQYF. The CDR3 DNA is TGTGCCAGCAGCACGGGACTAGCGGGAAGCGAGCAGTACTTC.

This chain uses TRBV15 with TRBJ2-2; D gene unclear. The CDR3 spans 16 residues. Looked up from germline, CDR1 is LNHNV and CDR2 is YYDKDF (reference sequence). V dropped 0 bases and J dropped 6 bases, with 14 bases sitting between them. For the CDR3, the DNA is TGTGCCACCAGCAGAGATAGGGCAGCTACAGCCGGGGAGCTGTTTTTT. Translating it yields CATSRDRAATAGELFF.

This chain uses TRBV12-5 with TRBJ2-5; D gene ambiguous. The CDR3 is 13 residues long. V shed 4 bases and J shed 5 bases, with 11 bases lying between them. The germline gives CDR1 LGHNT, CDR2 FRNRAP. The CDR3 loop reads CASGWAGAETQYF. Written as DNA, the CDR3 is TGTGCTAGTGGTTGGGCAGGTGCGGAGACCCAGTACTTC.

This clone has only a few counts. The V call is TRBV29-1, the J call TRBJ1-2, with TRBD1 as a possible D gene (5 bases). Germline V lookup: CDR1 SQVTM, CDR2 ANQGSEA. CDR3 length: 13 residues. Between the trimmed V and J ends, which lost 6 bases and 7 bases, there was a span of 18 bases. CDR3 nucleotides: TGCAGCGTCCCAACACCCACGGGGACTGGCTACACCTTC. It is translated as CSVPTPTGTGYTF. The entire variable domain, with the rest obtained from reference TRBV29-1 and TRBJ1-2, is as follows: SAVISQKPSRDICQRGTSLTIQCQVDSQVTMMFWYRQQPGQSLTLIATANQGSEATYESGFVIDKFPISRPNLTFSTLTVSNMSPEDSSIYLCSVPTPTGTGYTFGSGTRLTVV.

The CDR3 DNA is TGTGCCAGCAGTCCCCCCGCTAACTATGGCTACACCTTC. Translating gives CASSPPANYGYTF. The chain is built from TRBV28 and TRBJ1-2; no firm D call. The CDR3 extends over 13 amino acids. Germline loops: CDR1 MDHEN, CDR2 SYDVKM. Trimming left V 5 bases short and J 0 bases short, with 7 bases between.

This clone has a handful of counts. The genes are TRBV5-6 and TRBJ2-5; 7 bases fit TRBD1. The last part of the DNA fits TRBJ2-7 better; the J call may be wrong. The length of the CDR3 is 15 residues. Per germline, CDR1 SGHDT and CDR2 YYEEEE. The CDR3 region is CASSRATGYGYEQYF. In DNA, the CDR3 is TGTGCCAGCAGTCGCGCGACAGGGTACGGGTACGAGCAGTACTTC.

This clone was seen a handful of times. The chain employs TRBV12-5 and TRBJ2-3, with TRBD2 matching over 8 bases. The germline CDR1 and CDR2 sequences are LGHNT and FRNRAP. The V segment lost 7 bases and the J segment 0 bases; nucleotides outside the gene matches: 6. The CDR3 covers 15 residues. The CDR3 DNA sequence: TGTGCTAGTGCTGGCGGGAGGTTCAGCACAGATACGCAGTATTTT. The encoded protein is CASAGGRFSTDTQYF.